This TCR beta chain was sequenced for a study of control samples from healthy donors and cancer patients. The assay was immunoSEQ multiplex PCR, and TCRdb's table has in-frame clones only and misses some. The sample records about 120,000 clones, nearly 95% being singletons. Specimen: blood. This sequence was found in a man aged 25-45 years in good health.

The CDR3 sequence: CASSKIQGYEQYF. The CDR3 DNA sequence: TGTGCCAGCAGTAAGATACAGGGCTACGAGCAGTACTTC. The chain joins TRBV2 to TRBJ2-7; perhaps TRBD1 as D (6 bases). The CDR3 has 13 residues. Germline V gene lookup returns CDR1 SNHLY and CDR2 FYNNEI. V gave up 5 bases and J gave up 3 bases, with 11 bases separating them.